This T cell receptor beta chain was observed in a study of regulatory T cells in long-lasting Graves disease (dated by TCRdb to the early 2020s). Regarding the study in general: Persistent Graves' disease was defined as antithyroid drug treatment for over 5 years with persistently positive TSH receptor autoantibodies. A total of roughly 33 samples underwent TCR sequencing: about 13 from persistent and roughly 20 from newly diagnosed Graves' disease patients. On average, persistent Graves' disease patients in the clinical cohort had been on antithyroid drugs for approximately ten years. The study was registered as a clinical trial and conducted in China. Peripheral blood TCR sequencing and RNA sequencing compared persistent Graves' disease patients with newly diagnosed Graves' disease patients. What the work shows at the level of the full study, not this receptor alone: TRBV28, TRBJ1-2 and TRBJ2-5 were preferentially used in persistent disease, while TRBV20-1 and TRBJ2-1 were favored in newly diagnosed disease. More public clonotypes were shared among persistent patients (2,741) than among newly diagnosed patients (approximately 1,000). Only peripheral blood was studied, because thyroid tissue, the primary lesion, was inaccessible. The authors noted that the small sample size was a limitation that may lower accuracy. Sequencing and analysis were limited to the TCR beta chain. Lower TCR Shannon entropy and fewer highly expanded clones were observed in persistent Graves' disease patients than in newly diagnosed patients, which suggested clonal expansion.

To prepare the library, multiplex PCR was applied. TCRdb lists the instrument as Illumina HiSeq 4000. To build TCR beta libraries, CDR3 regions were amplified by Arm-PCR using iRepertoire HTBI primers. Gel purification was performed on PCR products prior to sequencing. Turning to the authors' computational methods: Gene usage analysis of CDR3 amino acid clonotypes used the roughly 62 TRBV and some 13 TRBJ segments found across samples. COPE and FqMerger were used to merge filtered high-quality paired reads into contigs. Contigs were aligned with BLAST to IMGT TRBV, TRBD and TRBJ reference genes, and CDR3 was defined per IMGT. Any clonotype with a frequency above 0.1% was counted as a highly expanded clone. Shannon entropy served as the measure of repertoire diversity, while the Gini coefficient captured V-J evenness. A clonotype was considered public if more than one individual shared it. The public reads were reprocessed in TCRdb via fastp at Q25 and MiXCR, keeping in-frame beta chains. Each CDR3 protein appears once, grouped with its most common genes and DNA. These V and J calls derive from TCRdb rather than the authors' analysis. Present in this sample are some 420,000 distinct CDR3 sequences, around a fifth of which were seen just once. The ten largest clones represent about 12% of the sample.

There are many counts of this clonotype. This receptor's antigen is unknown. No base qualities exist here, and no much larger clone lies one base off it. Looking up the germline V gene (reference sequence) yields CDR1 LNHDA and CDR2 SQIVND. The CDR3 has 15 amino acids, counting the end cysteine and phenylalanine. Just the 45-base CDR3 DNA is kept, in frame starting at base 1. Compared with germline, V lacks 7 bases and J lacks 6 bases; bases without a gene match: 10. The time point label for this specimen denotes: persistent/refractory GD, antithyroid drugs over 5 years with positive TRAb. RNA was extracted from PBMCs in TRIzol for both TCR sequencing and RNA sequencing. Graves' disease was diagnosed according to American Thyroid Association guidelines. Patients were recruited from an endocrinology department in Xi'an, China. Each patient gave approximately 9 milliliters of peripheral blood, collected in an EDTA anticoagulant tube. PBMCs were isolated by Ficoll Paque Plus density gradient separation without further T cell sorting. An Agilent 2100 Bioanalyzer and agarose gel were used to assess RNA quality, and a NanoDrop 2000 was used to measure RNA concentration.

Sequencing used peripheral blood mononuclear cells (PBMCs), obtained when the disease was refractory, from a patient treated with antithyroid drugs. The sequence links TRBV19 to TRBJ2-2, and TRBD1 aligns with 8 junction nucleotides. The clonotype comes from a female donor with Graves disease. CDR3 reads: CASTPGGVLSGELFF. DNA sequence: TGTGCCAGTACGCCAGGGGGCGTGTTGTCCGGGGAGCTGTTTTTT.